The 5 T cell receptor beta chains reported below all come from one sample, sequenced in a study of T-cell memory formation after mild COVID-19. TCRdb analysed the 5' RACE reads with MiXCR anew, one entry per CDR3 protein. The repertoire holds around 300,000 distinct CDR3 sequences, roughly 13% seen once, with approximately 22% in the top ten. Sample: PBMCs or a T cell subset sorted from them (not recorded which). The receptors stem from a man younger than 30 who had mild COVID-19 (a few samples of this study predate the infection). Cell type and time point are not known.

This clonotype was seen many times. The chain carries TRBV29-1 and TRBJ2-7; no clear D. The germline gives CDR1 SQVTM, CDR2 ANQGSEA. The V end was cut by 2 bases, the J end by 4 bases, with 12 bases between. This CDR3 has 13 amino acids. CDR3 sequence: CSVETVGVYEQYF. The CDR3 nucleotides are TGCAGCGTTGAAACCGTGGGTGTTTACGAGCAGTACTTC.

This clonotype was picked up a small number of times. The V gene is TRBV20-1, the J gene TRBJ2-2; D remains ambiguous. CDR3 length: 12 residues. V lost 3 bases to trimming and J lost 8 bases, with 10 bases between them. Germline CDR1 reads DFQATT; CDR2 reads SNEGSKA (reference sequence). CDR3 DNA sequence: TGCAGTGCTAGTCCGCTGGCGGGGGAGCTGTTTTTT. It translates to CSASPLAGELFF.

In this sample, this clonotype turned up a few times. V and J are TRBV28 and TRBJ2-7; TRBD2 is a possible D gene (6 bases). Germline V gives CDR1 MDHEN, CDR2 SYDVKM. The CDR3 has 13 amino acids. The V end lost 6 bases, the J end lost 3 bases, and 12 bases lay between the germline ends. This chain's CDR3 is CASRRQGLYEQYV. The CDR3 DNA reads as TGTGCCAGCAGGAGGCAGGGACTCTACGAGCAGTACGTC.

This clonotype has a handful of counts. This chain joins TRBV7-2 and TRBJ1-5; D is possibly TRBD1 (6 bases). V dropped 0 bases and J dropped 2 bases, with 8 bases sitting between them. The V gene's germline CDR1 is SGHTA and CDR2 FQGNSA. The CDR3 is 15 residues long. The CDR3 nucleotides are TGTGCCAGCAGCTTAGCGTGGACAGGCAATCAGCCCCAGCATTTT. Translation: CASSLAWTGNQPQHF. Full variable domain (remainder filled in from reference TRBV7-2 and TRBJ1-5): GAGVSQSPSNKVTEKGKDVELRCDPISGHTALYWYRQSLGQGLEFLIYFQGNSAPDKSGLPSDRFSAERTGGSVSTLTIQRTQQEDSAVYLCASSLAWTGNQPQHFGDGTRLSIL.

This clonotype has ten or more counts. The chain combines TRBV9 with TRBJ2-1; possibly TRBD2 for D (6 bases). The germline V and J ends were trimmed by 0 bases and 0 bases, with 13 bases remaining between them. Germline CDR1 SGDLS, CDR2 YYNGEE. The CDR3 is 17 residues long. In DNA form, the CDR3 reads TGTGCCAGCAGCGTAGGTCCTTTGCGGGGCTCCTACAATGAGCAGTTCTTC. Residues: CASSVGPLRGSYNEQFF.